The clone carrying this TCR beta chain was detected only once. Antigen: not known. The record originates from a study of cytomegalovirus exposure and HLA in healthy donors. Points from the study as a whole: In vitro experiments confirmed that a few CMV-associated chains were specific for CMV antigens. Presence/absence analyses assumed roughly uniform sequencing depth across donors. Most TCR sequences were seen very rarely across donors, but some public TCRs occurred in many.

In the PCR, 60 Vbeta and 13 Jbeta primers were used. Repertoires were generated with immunoSEQ multiplex PCR, while TCRdb's copy carries only in-frame clones and drops some. The profile shows roughly 140,000 clones, over 60% of them singletons. J was trimmed by 10 bases and V by 6 bases; bases with no gene match: 19. The CDR3 runs to 16 residues. From germline, CDR1 is SGHRS and CDR2 YFSETQ. The sequence came from a young woman in good health and CMV-seropositive. The chain recombines TRBV5-1 with TRBJ2-1; 7 bases are shared with TRBD2. Sequencing input: PBMCs. The CDR3 sequence: CASKRGWEAGTIEQFF. CDR3 in DNA: TGCGCCAGCAAGAGGGGTTGGGAAGCGGGGACTATAGAGCAGTTCTTC.